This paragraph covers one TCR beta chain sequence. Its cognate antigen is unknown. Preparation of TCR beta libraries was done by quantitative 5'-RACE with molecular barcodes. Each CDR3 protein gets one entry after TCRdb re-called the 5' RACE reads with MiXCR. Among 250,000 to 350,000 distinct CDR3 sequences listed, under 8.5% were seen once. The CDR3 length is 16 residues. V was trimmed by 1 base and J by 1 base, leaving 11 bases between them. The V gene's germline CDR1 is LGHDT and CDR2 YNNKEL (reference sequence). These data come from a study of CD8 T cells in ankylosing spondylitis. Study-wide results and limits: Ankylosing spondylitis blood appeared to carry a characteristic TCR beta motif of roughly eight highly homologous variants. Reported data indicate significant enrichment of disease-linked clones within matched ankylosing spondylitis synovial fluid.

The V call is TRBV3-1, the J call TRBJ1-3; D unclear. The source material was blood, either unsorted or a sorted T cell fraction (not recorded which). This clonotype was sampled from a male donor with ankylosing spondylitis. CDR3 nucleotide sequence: TGTGCCAGCAGCCAAGTTACCGGAACGTCTGGAAACACCATATATTTT. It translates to CASSQVTGTSGNTIYF.